This T cell receptor beta chain is drawn from a study of OX40 agonist ivuxolimab in advanced cancers. Germline-derived CDR1 and CDR2 are LNHDA and SQIVND (reference sequence). The length of the CDR3 is 13 residues. The J segment lost 2 bases and the V segment lost 10 bases, leaving 5 bases of the junction unmatched. Profiling relied on immunoSEQ multiplex PCR, and the TCRdb table lists in-frame clones only, not all of them. The data show 70,000 or so clones, approximately 90% seen once. This specimen consisted of CD4+ or CD8+ T cells sorted from blood, obtained in a trial of the OX40 agonist ivuxolimab. V usage is TRBV19 and J usage is TRBJ1-1, with TRBD1 matching over 9 bases. This TCR came from an adult with an advanced solid tumor such as melanoma, head and neck, liver or kidney cancer. In DNA, the CDR3 is TGTGCCACCCGGGACAGGGATAACACTGAAGCTTTCTTT. Its translation: CATRDRDNTEAFF.